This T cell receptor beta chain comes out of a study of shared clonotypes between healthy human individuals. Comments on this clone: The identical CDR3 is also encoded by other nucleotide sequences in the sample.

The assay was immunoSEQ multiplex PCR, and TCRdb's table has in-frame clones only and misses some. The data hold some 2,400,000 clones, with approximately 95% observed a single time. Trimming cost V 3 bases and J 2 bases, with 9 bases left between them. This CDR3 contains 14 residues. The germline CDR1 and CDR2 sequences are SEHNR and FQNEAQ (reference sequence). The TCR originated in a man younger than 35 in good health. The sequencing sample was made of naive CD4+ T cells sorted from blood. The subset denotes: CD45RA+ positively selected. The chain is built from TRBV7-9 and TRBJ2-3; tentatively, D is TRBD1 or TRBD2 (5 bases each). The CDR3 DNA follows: TGTGCCAGCAGCTTGGAAGGGACCACAGATACGCAGTATTTT. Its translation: CASSLEGTTDTQYF.